This T cell receptor (beta chain) appears in the sequencing data of a study of read filtering for tumor transcriptome and immune sequencing. As for the study in general: R-ISS stage counts were roughly 8 for I, about 16 for II, roughly seven for III. Transcriptome libraries were built from DNase-treated RNA.

Overall study findings and caveats: Without single-read clonotypes, shared clonotype proportions correlated more between IR-seq and RNA-seq. Sorted CD138-negative bone marrow cells were not purified T cells.

As regards this clonotype: The antigen is unknown. Relative to the germline gene, one junction end is altered; a read error may explain this.

Molecular barcoded adaptors covering alpha/delta and beta/gamma chains were used on about 0.4 ug RNA. TCRdb re-derived calls from the reads in MiXCR, one entry per CDR3 protein. The table has tens of thousands of distinct CDR3 sequences, approximately 22% seen once. Looked up from germline, CDR1 is SEHNR and CDR2 is FQNEAQ (reference sequence). The CDR3 totals 17 residues. Sequenced sample: a population of CD138-negative cells sorted from bone marrow. The genes are TRBV7-9 and TRBJ2-1; D perhaps matches TRBD2 (6 bases). The source of this sequence is a donor at least 40 years old with multiple myeloma. For the CDR3, the DNA is TGTACCAGCAGCTTAGGAGGGACCAGGATAATAAGGGATGAGCAGTTCTTC. Encoded protein: CTSSLGGTRIIRDEQFF.